One and the same sample provided the 32 T cell receptor beta chains below, sequenced in a study of T cell clonality in common variable immunodeficiency. Findings and caveats of the study: Reportedly, TCR beta sequences from common variable immunodeficiency showed fewer deletions and N-nucleotide insertions.

Antigens for these TCRs are unknown. Clones were read by immunoSEQ multiplex PCR, and TCRdb kept only the in-frame ones, dropping some. Observed in the sample are some 9,700 clones, none of them singletons. The source material was peripheral blood mononuclear cells. The receptors stem from a human donor with common variable immunodeficiency.

This clone was counted ten times or more. The read halts 3 residues ahead of the CDR3 end, with the missing end drawn from the germline J gene. V is TRBV9 and J is TRBJ2-1; 7 bases align to TRBD2. The CDR3 is 15 residues long. CDR1 is SGDLS, CDR2 YYNGEE, per germline. Trimming removed 4 bases from V and 5 bases from J; junction bases left unmatched: 9. Here the CDR3 reads CASSPHPGLHNEQFF. CDR3 bases read: TGTGCCAGCAGCCCCCACCCGGGACTACACAATGAG.

This clone was observed at least ten times. The CDR3 end falls 3 residues outside the read, so it is completed with the germline J gene. This sequence joins TRBV5-1 and TRBJ1-2, with a tentative D call TRBD1 (6 bases). Germline CDR1 reads SGHRS; CDR2 reads YFSETQ. V was trimmed by 3 bases and J by 0 bases, leaving 12 bases between them. This CDR3 comprises 15 residues. The CDR3 protein is CASSWGGRANYGYTF. Incomplete CDR3 DNA: TGCGCCAGCAGCTGGGGGGGCCGGGCTAACTATGGC.

This clone has a count of ten or more. Read coverage stops 3 residues before the CDR3 terminus; the germline J gene supplies the remainder. V is TRBV19 and J is TRBJ2-2; D gene ambiguous. Trimming removed 3 bases at V and 6 bases at J, with 14 bases between. The CDR3 spans 15 residues. Germline CDR1 is LNHDA and CDR2 is SQIVND (reference sequence). The DNA read from the CDR3 is TGTGCCAGTAGTATGCTAGTAATGCGGCCCGGGGAG. This codes for CASSMLVMRPGE. The whole CDR3 reads CASSMLVMRPGELFF.

This clone was detected ten times or more. The CDR3 end lies 3 residues beyond the end of the read and is filled in from the germline J gene. This chain uses TRBV2 with TRBJ2-7; 9 nucleotides match TRBD2. Germline lookup yields CDR1 SNHLY and CDR2 FYNNEI. The CDR3 is 14 amino acids. Trimming cost V 6 bases and J 0 bases; bases outside gene matches: 3. CDR3 residues: CASRGLASSYEQYF. Partial CDR3 DNA: TGTGCCAGCAGAGGACTAGCGAGCTCCTACGAG.

This clone occurred many times. The read terminates 3 residues before the CDR3 end, so the remaining end is supplied by the germline J gene. The chain has TRBV5-6 and TRBJ1-1, with D tentatively TRBD1 (5 bases). The CDR3 covers 15 residues. The V end was cut by 0 bases, the J end by 5 bases, with 14 bases between. The germline gives CDR1 SGHDT, CDR2 YYEEEE. The DNA read from the CDR3 is TGTGCCAGCAGCTTGGTAGGCAGGGATGGGACTGAA. It encodes CASSLVGRDGTE. The full CDR3 protein is CASSLVGRDGTEAFF.

This clone was counted ten times or more. Read data end 3 residues before the CDR3 end; the end is taken from the germline J gene. The chain joins TRBV2 to TRBJ1-2, with 10 bases fitting TRBD1. Germline CDR1 SNHLY, CDR2 FYNNEI. The CDR3 is made up of 14 amino acids. V dropped 7 bases and J dropped 3; count of bases not matched to a gene: 5. The chain's CDR3 is CASNRQGAYYGYTF. The sequenced part of the CDR3 DNA is TGTGCCAGCAATAGACAGGGGGCGTACTATGGC.

This clone was found many times. Read data end 3 residues before the CDR3 end; the end is taken from the germline J gene. This chain links TRBV10-1 with TRBJ1-5, with D perhaps TRBD1 (6 bases). The CDR3 is 14 residues long. The V end was cut by 4 bases, the J end by 3 bases, with 10 bases between. CDR1 is WNHNN and CDR2 is SYGVQD in the germline V gene (reference sequence). The CDR3 loop reads CASSGGGPNQPQHF. Incomplete CDR3 DNA: TGCGCCAGCAGTGGAGGGGGTCCCAATCAGCCC.

Ten or more counts support this clone. The read finishes 3 residues shy of the CDR3 end, and the germline J gene is used to complete it. The chain has TRBV7-3 and TRBJ2-1; D uncertain. This CDR3 has 13 amino acids. Germline assignment: CDR1 SGHTA and CDR2 FQGTGA. The germline V and J ends were trimmed by 1 base and 5 bases, with 6 bases remaining between them. Incomplete CDR3 DNA: TGTGCCAGCAGCTTAAGTCTAAACAATGAG. Encoded protein: CASSLSLNNE. The whole CDR3 region reads CASSLSLNNEQFF.

The sample holds many counts of this clone. From the germline J gene comes the end of the CDR3, since the read stops 3 residues before it. The chain has TRBV19 and TRBJ2-3; D uncertain. Germline lookup yields CDR1 LNHDA and CDR2 SQIVND (reference sequence). The CDR3 is 16 amino acids. Trimming left V 2 bases short and J 2 bases short, with 14 bases between. The part of the CDR3 DNA that was read is TGTGCCAGTAGTATAAACCCAGGATGGGCCACAGATACG. It specifies CASSINPGWATDT. The CDR3 as a whole reads CASSINPGWATDTQYF.

This clone was seen at least ten times. The CDR3 extends 3 residues past the end of the read, so its final part is completed from the germline J gene. This chain connects TRBV28 to TRBJ2-1; tentatively, D is TRBD2 (6 bases). CDR3 size: 14 residues. V was trimmed by 7 bases and J by 3 bases, leaving 13 bases between them. CDR1 and CDR2 from the germline V gene are MDHEN and SYDVKM. The CDR3 spells CASTRWGVYNEQFF. The CDR3 DNA, read in part, is TGTGCCAGCACTCGTTGGGGGGTCTACAATGAG.

This clone showed up many times. The read is 3 residues too short to cover the CDR3 end, so that end is filled in from the germline J gene. The rearrangement links TRBV7-2 to TRBJ1-4; weak D call: TRBD1 (5 bases). Trimming removed 2 bases at V and 8 bases at J, with 15 bases between. The CDR3 loop spans 15 amino acids. Germline lookup yields CDR1 SGHTA and CDR2 FQGNSA. This CDR3 reads CASSLQGIENEKLFF. CDR3 DNA, as far as it was read: TGTGCCAGCAGCTTACAGGGAATAGAAAACGAAAAA.

This clone was observed at least ten times. Read data end 3 residues before the CDR3 end; the end is taken from the germline J gene. The V gene is TRBV10-3, the J gene TRBJ1-5, with 7 bases fitting TRBD1. Germline assignment: CDR1 ENHRY and CDR2 SYGVKD. V was pared by 9 bases and J by 1 base, with 9 bases of the junction left unmatched. The CDR3 is made up of 15 amino acids. The CDR3 here is CAMKRDRESNQPQHF. The CDR3 DNA, read in part, is TGTGCCATGAAAAGAGACAGGGAGAGCAATCAGCCC.

In this sample, this clone turned up many times. The read stops 3 residues short of the end of the CDR3; the missing end is completed from the germline J gene. The rearrangement joins TRBV5-1 to TRBJ1-2; possibly TRBD1 for D (6 bases). The CDR3 has 14 amino acids. Germline V gene lookup returns CDR1 SGHRS and CDR2 YFSETQ. V lost 5 bases, J lost 4 bases, and 15 bases lay in between. The CDR3 here is CASSIQGLTYGYTF. The sequenced CDR3 bases are TGCGCCAGCAGTATCCAGGGGCTTACCTATGGC.

This clone is deemed medium-sized (0.01 to 0.1%). The observed sequence ends 3 residues before the CDR3 terminus, with the missing tail filled in from the germline J gene. V usage is TRBV30 and J usage is TRBJ2-7; the match to TRBD1 covers 7 bases. Germline V lookup: CDR1 GTSNPN, CDR2 SVGIG (reference sequence). After removal of 4 bases from V and 1 base from J, the junction contained 7 bases not matched to a gene. The CDR3 is 14 amino acids. This CDR3 reads CAWKRAGGSYEQYF. CDR3 DNA, as far as it was read: TGTGCCTGGAAAAGGGCAGGGGGATCCTACGAG.

This clone was picked up many times. This may stem from a read error, because a much larger clone lies one nucleotide away. With the read ending 3 residues before the CDR3 end, the germline J gene is used to fill in that end. The chain recombines TRBV28 with TRBJ2-2, with TRBD2 matching 9 bases. The CDR3 covers 16 residues. Per the germline V gene, CDR1 is MDHEN and CDR2 is SYDVKM. Trimming took 3 bases from V and 1 from J; bases not matched to a gene: 3. Partial CDR3 DNA: TGTGCCAGCAGTTTTCTAGCGGGGTGGAACACCGGGGAG. This encodes CASSFLAGWNTGE. The CDR3 in its entirety is CASSFLAGWNTGELFF.

This clone has at least ten counts. The CDR3 end is not reached by the read, which stops 3 residues before it; the germline J gene fills it in. The chain employs TRBV18 and TRBJ2-1, with 15 bases lining up with TRBD2. V lost 3 bases to trimming and J lost 8 bases; unmatched junction nucleotides: 5. CDR1 KGHSH and CDR2 LQKENI come from the germline V gene. This CDR3 comprises 16 residues. The CDR3 here is CASSPLGLAGGHEQFF. The CDR3 bases that were read are TGTGCCAGCTCACCTTTGGGACTAGCGGGAGGTCATGAG.

This clone was seen ten or more times. CDR3 sequence reads: CASSPEAGAGNTIYF. Incomplete CDR3 DNA: TGCGCCAGCAGCCCGGAGGCAGGTGCTGGAAACACC. The chain employs TRBV5-1 and TRBJ1-3; no clear D gene. The read ends 3 residues before the CDR3 terminus; that terminus is restored from the germline J gene. CDR1 is SGHRS and CDR2 is YFSETQ in the germline V gene. The CDR3 covers 15 residues. V was pared by 4 bases and J by 2 bases, with 13 bases between.

Worth noting for this clone: The CDR3 is cut off 3 residues early in the read; its end comes from the germline J gene. The chain carries TRBV10-2 and TRBJ1-6, with TRBD1 as a possible D gene (6 bases). The V gene lost 4 bases and the J gene lost 10 bases, with 14 bases spanning the gap. Germline CDR1 is WSHSY and CDR2 is SAAADI. The CDR3 sequence is 14 residues long. The part of the CDR3 DNA that was read is TGCGCCAGCAGTGGACAGGTTACTCCGTCACCC. It translates to CASSGQVTPSP. The entire CDR3 protein is CASSGQVTPSPLHF.

This clone occurred many times. The read stops 3 residues short of the end of the CDR3; the missing end is completed from the germline J gene. The chain carries TRBV20-1 and TRBJ1-5, with D perhaps matching TRBD1 (5 bases). Germline values: CDR1 DFQATT, CDR2 SNEGSKA (reference sequence). V gave up 3 bases and J gave up 0 bases, with 9 bases separating them. CDR3 length: 14 amino acids. CDR3 DNA, as far as it was read: TGCAGTGCTAGTTTGCAGGGTAGCAATCAGCCC. Protein sequence: CSASLQGSNQP. The complete CDR3 reads CSASLQGSNQPQHF.

Remarks on this clone: A much larger clone differs by one base, so this may be a read error. The missing CDR3 end, 3 residues past where the read stops, is filled in from the germline J gene. The chain carries TRBV6-2 or TRBV6-3 and TRBJ2-3; perhaps TRBD1 as D (5 bases). V lost 6 bases, J lost 4 bases, and 8 bases lay in between. The CDR3 length is 12 residues. CDR1 MNHEY and CDR2 SVGEGT come from the germline V gene. CDR3 residues: CASSVGADTQYF. The covered CDR3 bases are TGTGCCAGCAGCGTAGGGGCAGATACG.

This clone showed up many times. The read terminates 3 residues ahead of where the CDR3 ends, so the germline J gene completes it. This rearrangement joins TRBV20-1 to TRBJ2-7, with TRBD1 matching over 7 bases. Per the germline V gene, CDR1 is DFQATT and CDR2 is SNEGSKA (reference sequence). The ends lost 6 bases at V and 6 bases at J; junction bases unmatched: 8. CDR3 length: 12 amino acids. The CDR3: CSAEPQGVEQYF. The part of the CDR3 DNA that was read is TGCAGTGCCGAACCCCAGGGGGTCGAG.

This clone has ten or more counts. The missing CDR3 end, 3 residues past where the read stops, is filled in from the germline J gene. This chain connects TRBV20-1 to TRBJ1-1, with D tentatively TRBD1 (5 bases). V was clipped by 3 bases and J by 3 bases, with 17 bases between them. Germline values: CDR1 DFQATT, CDR2 SNEGSKA (reference sequence). This CDR3 has 15 residues. This CDR3 is CSARPGGDWYTEAFF. CDR3 bases read: TGCAGTGCTAGGCCCGGGGGGGACTGGTACACTGAA.

This clone has at least ten counts. CDR3 bases read: TGTGCCAGCAGTTCCTCGGGACAGCCTAATGAAAAA. Protein: CASSSSGQPNEK. The entire CDR3 sequence reads CASSSSGQPNEKLFF. The chain combines TRBV28 with TRBJ1-4, with 7 bases fitting TRBD1. The read finishes 3 residues shy of the CDR3 end, and the germline J gene is used to complete it. CDR3 length equals 15 residues. V trimming: 4 bases; J trimming: 3 bases; junction bases outside the gene matches: 5. In germline, CDR1 is MDHEN, CDR2 SYDVKM.

This clone appeared many times. The read halts 3 residues ahead of the CDR3 end, with the missing end drawn from the germline J gene. This chain joins TRBV19 and TRBJ2-1; 9 bases are shared with TRBD1. J lost 8 bases, V lost 1 base, and 6 bases had no gene match. CDR3 length: 15 residues. Germline CDR1 and CDR2: LNHDA and SQIVND (reference sequence). The CDR3 loop reads CASSIVGTGYYEQFF. CDR3 bases read: TGTGCCAGTAGTATAGTGGGGACAGGGTACTATGAG.

Many counts were recorded for this clone. The chain's CDR3 is CASRKLAGGPTGELFF. The CDR3 DNA, read in part, is TGTGCCAGTAGAAAACTAGCGGGAGGGCCGACCGGGGAG. V gene TRBV19 combines with J gene TRBJ2-2, with 13 bases that match TRBD2. The missing CDR3 end, 3 residues past where the read stops, is filled in from the germline J gene. Germline trimming cut 6 bases from V and 5 bases from J; bases unmatched to any gene: 6. The CDR3 runs to 16 residues. Germline lookup yields CDR1 LNHDA and CDR2 SQIVND (reference sequence).

This clone has ten or more counts. Read sequence stops 3 residues before the CDR3 end, and the germline J gene provides the missing end. This chain joins TRBV7-8 and TRBJ2-1; TRBD2 might be the D (7 bases). Germline CDR1 SGHVS, CDR2 FQNEAQ. The V and J ends lost 1 base and 4 bases respectively, with 14 bases between them. The CDR3 totals 16 residues. CDR3 region: CASSLVGGGRYNEQFF. Partial CDR3 DNA: TGTGCCAGCAGCTTAGTAGGCGGGGGCCGTTACAATGAG.

Many counts were recorded for this clone. The CDR3 end lies 3 residues beyond the end of the read and is filled in from the germline J gene. The rearrangement uses TRBV19 and TRBJ2-5; D is perhaps TRBD1 (7 bases). The CDR3 runs to 14 residues. Trimming took off 3 bases at V and 4 bases at J, with 12 bases between the two ends. Germline CDR1 and CDR2: LNHDA and SQIVND (reference sequence). The covered CDR3 bases are TGTGCCAGTAGTATGAACAGGGGAGGAGAGACC. Its protein product is CASSMNRGGET. The full CDR3 protein reads CASSMNRGGETQYF.

This clone showed up many times. CDR3 DNA, as far as it was read: TGTGCCAGCAGCTTGGGACTAGCGGAATTCAATGAG. Translated, it gives CASSLGLAEFNE. The full CDR3 reads CASSLGLAEFNEQFF. This chain uses TRBV7-3 with TRBJ2-1, with 11 bases identical to TRBD2. Read data end 3 residues before the CDR3 end; the end is taken from the germline J gene. After removal of 3 bases from V and 6 bases from J, the junction contained 4 bases not matched to a gene. This CDR3 contains 15 residues. Germline CDR1 reads SGHTA; CDR2 reads FQGTGA.

In this sample, this clone turned up many times. The DNA ends 3 residues before the CDR3 does, and the rest of the CDR3 is filled in from the germline J gene. The rearrangement joins TRBV2 to TRBJ2-3; 11 positions match TRBD2. V was clipped by 2 bases and J by 1 base; unmatched bases: 2. Germline V gene lookup returns CDR1 SNHLY and CDR2 FYNNEI. The CDR3 is 16 amino acids. CDR3 in amino acids: CASSELAGGGTDTQYF. The part of the CDR3 DNA that was read is TGTGCCAGCAGTGAACTAGCGGGAGGAGGCACAGATACG. Combining the CDR3 with reference TRBV2 and TRBJ2-3 gives the whole variable domain EPEVTQTPSHQVTQMGQEVILRCVPISNHLYFYWYRQILGQKVEFLVSFYNNEISEKSEIFDDQFSVERPDGSNFTLKIRSTKLEDSAMYFCASSELAGGGTDTQYFGPGTRLTVL.

This clone was detected many times. The CDR3 end falls 3 residues outside the read, so it is completed with the germline J gene. The chain joins TRBV5-1 to TRBJ2-7, with D possibly matching TRBD1 (8 bases). V lost 4 bases and J lost 2, with 22 bases in between. From germline, CDR1 is SGHRS and CDR2 YFSETQ. This CDR3 has 17 amino acids. The covered CDR3 bases are TGCGCCAGCAGCACCGGTGGGGGGGACAGGAAAACCTACGAG. Encoded protein: CASSTGGGDRKTYE. The full CDR3 is CASSTGGGDRKTYEQYF.

This clone has at least ten counts. The read ends 3 residues shy of where the CDR3 ends; the end is completed using the germline J gene. This chain joins TRBV19 and TRBJ1-1; TRBD1 matches 8 bases. The CDR3 totals 14 residues. Germline-derived CDR1 and CDR2 are LNHDA and SQIVND (reference sequence). Partial CDR3 DNA: TGTGCCAGTACCTTCCAGGGGGCGCGAGGTGGA. This sequence encodes CASTFQGARGG. The complete CDR3 reads CASTFQGARGGAFF.

This clone was detected many times. The read gets to within 3 residues of the CDR3 end, and the germline J gene fills in the rest. The chain joins TRBV18 to TRBJ2-3; no clear D. Between the trimmed V and J ends, which lost 3 bases and 3 bases, there was a span of 10 bases. This CDR3 has 14 residues. Germline CDR1 is KGHSH and CDR2 is LQKENI. CDR3 protein: CASSPPLLTDTQYF. The covered CDR3 bases are TGTGCCAGCTCACCCCCCTTACTAACAGATACG.